This T cell receptor beta chain is drawn from a study of control samples from healthy donors and cancer patients. Germline V gene lookup returns CDR1 SGHNT and CDR2 YYREEE (reference sequence). The CDR3 extends over 18 amino acids. V was pared by 1 base and J by 0 bases, with 14 bases between. TCRdb keeps only in-frame clones here, not all; method: immunoSEQ multiplex PCR. The data show around 190,000 clones, with 90% seen just once and approximately 1.5% held by the top ten. This receptor was taken from a woman in her forties or fifties in good health. The specimen was blood. The J gene is TRBJ2-6, the V gene TRBV5-4; D gene unclear. The CDR3 DNA sequence: TGTGCCAGCAGCTTGAACTATCTGTACGTCTCTGGGGCCAACGTCCTGACTTTC. Amino acid sequence: CASSLNYLYVSGANVLTF.